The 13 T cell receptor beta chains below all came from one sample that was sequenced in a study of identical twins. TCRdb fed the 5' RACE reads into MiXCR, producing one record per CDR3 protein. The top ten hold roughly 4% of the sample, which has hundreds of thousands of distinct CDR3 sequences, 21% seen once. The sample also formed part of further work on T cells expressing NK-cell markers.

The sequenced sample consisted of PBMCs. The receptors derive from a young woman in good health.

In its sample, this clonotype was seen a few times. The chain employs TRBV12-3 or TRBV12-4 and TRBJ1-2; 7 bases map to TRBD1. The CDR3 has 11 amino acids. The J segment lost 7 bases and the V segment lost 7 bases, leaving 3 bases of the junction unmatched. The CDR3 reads CASNRGGGYTF. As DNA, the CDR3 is TGTGCCAGCAACAGGGGAGGTGGCTACACCTTC.

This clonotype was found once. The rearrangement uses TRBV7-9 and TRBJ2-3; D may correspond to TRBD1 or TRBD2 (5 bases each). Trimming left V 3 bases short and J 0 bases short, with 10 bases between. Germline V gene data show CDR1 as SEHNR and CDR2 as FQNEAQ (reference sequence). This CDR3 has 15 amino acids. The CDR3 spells CASSFLGASTDTQYF. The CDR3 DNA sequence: TGTGCCAGCAGCTTCCTCGGGGCAAGCACAGATACGCAGTATTTT. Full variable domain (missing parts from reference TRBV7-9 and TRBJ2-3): DTGVSQNPRHKITKRGQNVTFRCDPISEHNRLYWYRQTLGQGPEFLTYFQNEAQLEKSRLLSDRFSAERPKGSFSTLEIQRTEQGDSAMYLCASSFLGASTDTQYFGPGTRLTVL.

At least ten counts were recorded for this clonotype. The CDR3 spells CASSVDWDPYEQYF. CDR3 nucleotides: TGTGCCAGCAGCGTAGATTGGGACCCCTACGAGCAGTACTTC. The rearrangement links TRBV9 to TRBJ2-7, with D possibly being TRBD1 or TRBD2 (5 bases each). There are 14 residues in the CDR3. Trimming removed 0 bases at V and 2 bases at J, with 9 bases between. CDR1 is SGDLS, CDR2 YYNGEE, per germline.

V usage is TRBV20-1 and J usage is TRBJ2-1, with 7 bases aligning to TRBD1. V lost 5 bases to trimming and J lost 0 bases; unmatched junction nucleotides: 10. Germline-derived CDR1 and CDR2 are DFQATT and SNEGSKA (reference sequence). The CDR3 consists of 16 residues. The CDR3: CSALRSDRASYNEQFF. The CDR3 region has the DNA TGCAGTGCTCTACGCTCCGACAGGGCCTCCTACAATGAGCAGTTCTTC.

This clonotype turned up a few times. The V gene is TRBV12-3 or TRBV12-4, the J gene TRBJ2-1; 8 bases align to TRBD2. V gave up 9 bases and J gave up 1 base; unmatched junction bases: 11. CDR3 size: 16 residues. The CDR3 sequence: CASISGAGQSYNEQFF. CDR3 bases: TGTGCCAGTATTAGCGGGGCGGGGCAATCCTACAATGAGCAGTTCTTC.

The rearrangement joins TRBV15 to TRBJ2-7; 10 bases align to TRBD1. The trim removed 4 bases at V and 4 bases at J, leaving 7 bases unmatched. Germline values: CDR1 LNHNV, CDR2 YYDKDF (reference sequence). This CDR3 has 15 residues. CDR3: CATSKSADRGYEQYF. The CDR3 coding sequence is TGTGCCACCAGCAAGTCGGCGGACAGGGGGTACGAGCAGTACTTC.

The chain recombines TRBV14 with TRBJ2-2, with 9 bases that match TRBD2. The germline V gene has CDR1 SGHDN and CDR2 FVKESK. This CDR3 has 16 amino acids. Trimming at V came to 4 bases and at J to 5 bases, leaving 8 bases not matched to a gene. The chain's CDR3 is CASSPGLAIATGELFF. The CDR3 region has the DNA TGTGCCAGCAGCCCCGGACTAGCGATAGCAACCGGGGAGCTGTTTTTT.

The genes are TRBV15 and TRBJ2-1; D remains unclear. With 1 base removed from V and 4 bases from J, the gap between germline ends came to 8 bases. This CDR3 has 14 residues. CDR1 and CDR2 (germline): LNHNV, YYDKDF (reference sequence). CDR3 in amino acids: CATSRGVGYNEQFF. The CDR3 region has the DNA TGTGCCACCAGCAGAGGGGTGGGTTACAATGAGCAGTTCTTC.

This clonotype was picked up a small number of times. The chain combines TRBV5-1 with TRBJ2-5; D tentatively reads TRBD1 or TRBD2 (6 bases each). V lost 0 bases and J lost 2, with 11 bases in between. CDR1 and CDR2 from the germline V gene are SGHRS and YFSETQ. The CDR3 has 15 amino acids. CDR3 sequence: CASSLGRGGQETQYF. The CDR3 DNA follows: TGCGCCAGCAGCTTGGGAAGAGGGGGGCAAGAGACCCAGTACTTC.

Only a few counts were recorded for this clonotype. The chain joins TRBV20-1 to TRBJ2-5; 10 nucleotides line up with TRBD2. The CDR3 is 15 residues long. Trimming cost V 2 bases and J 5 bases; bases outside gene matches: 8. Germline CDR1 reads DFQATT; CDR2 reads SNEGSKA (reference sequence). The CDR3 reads CSARLVAGGLETQYF. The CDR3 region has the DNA TGCAGTGCTAGATTAGTAGCGGGGGGCCTGGAGACCCAGTACTTC.

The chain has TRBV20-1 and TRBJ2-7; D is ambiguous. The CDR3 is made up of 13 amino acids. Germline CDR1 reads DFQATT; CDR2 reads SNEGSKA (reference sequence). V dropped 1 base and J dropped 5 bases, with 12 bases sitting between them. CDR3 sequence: CSARVSVMHEQYF. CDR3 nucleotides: TGCAGTGCTAGAGTTAGTGTTATGCACGAGCAGTACTTC.

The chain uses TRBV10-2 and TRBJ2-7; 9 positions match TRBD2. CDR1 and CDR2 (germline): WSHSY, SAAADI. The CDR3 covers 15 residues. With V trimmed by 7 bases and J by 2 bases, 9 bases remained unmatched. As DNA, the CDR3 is TGCGCCAGCAAGTTGGCGGGAGGGTGGACCTACGAGCAGTACTTC. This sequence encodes CASKLAGGWTYEQYF.

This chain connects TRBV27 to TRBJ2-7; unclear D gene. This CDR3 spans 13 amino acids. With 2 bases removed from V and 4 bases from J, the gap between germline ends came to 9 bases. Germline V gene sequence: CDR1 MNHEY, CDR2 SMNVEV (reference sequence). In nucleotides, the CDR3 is TGTGCCAGCAGTTTACTTAATGAGTACGAGCAGTACTTC. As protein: CASSLLNEYEQYF.